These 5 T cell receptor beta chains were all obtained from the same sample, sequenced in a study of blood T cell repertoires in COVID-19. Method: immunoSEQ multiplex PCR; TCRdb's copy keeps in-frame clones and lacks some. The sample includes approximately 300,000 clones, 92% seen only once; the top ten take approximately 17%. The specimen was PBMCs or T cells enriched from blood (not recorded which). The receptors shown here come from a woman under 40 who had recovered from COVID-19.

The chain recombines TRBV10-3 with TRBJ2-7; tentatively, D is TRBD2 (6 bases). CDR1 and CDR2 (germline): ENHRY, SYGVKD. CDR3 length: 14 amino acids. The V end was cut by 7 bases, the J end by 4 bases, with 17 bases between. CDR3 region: CAITSGVGLYEQYF. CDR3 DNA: TGTGCCATCACGTCGGGGGTAGGTCTATACGAGCAGTACTTC.

For the CDR3, the DNA is TGTGCCAGCAGCTTGGTTGGGTCAGGGGAAGCTTTCTTT. It is translated as CASSLVGSGEAFF. V usage is TRBV5-6 and J usage is TRBJ1-1; a weak D match, TRBD1 (5 bases). CDR1 and CDR2 (germline): SGHDT, YYEEEE. Trimming took 0 bases from V and 8 from J, leaving 11 bases between them. This CDR3 has 13 residues.

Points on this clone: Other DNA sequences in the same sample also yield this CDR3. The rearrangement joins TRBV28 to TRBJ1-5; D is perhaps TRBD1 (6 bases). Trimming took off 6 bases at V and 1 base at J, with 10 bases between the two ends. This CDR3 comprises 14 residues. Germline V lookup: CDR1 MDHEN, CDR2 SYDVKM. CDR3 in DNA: TGTGCCAGCAGGAATGGGGGCAGCAATCAGCCCCAGCATTTT. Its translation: CASRNGGSNQPQHF.

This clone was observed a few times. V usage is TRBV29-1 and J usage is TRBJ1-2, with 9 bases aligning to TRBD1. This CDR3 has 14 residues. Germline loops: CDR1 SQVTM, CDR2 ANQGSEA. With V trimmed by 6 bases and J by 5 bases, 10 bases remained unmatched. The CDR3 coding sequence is TGCAGCGTCGTAATACAGGGGGCGAGGTATGGCTACACCTTC. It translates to CSVVIQGARYGYTF.

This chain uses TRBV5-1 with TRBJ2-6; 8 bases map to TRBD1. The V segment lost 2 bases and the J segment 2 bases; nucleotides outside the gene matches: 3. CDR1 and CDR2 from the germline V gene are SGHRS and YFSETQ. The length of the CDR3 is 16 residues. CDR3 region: CASSFGQGTGANVLTF. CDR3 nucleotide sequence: TGCGCCAGCAGCTTCGGACAGGGCACTGGGGCCAACGTCCTGACTTTC.